This TCR beta chain came from a study of cytomegalovirus exposure and HLA in healthy donors. Study information: The study's early data release held about 85 million unique TCRs from HLA-typed donors.

PCR was performed using 60 Vbeta and 13 Jbeta primers. The assay was immunoSEQ multiplex PCR, and TCRdb's table has in-frame clones only and misses some. Here the sample spans about 200,000 clones, approximately 85% being singletons. There are 14 residues in the CDR3. Germline CDR1 is MNHEY and CDR2 is SMNVEV (reference sequence). Trimming pared 7 bases from V and 2 bases from J, leaving 12 bases between. Sequencing input: PBMCs. The chain is built from TRBV27 and TRBJ1-5; D is unclear. This sequence originates from a woman aged 45-59 years in good health and CMV-seronegative. CDR3 in amino acids: CASKGRSGNQPQHF. CDR3 nucleotides: TGTGCCAGCAAAGGGAGGAGTGGCAATCAGCCCCAGCATTTT.